The clone carrying this T cell receptor beta chain was picked up many times. Its antigen is unidentified. This may be a read error: a much more frequent sequence differs by one nucleotide. Each patient went into thyroid surgery without having received any treatment. This sample is part of a study of metastatic and nonmetastatic thyroid tumors. The overall study: A comparison of repertoires was made across blood and tumor or nodule tissue from malignant and benign thyroid patients.

General study results and limits: Within blood and tumor, benign nodules reportedly had significantly lower TCR beta diversity than malignant thyroid tumors did.

Per the original data handling: Variation in CDR3 across clinicopathological groups served as the basis for constructing a distant-metastasis classifier in papillary thyroid cancer. Via MiXCR, TCRdb re-called the PCR reads. TCRdb, not the original authors, processed these V and J calls. The sample consists of tens of thousands of clones, 20% to 30% of them appearing once. CDR3 size: 15 residues. The germline V gene encodes CDR1 LNHNV and CDR2 YYDKDF (reference sequence). Sequenced sample: tumor tissue. The clonotype originates from a female donor with papillary thyroid cancer or a benign thyroid nodule (not recorded which). Some clones in this sample may be carry-over from other donors' samples. The gene calls are TRBV15 and TRBJ2-7, with 8 positions matching TRBD2. CDR3 bases: TGTGCCACCAGCAGAGAGGTAGCGGGGCCCTACGGGCAGTACTTC. This translates into CATSREVAGPYGQYF.